A single sample is the source of the 11 T cell receptor beta chains below, sequenced in a study of shared clonotypes between healthy human individuals. The protocol was immunoSEQ multiplex PCR, while the TCRdb copy is restricted to in-frame clones and leaves out a portion. The sample yields over a million clones, less than 99% seen once. What was sequenced was naive CD4+ T cells sorted from blood. Subset here: CD45RA+ positively selected. The receptors come from a man between 25 and 39 years old in good health.

J is TRBJ2-7 and V is TRBV7-2; 8 bases fit TRBD2. The CDR3 length is 17 residues. Germline V lookup: CDR1 SGHTA, CDR2 FQGNSA. After removal of 0 bases from V and 4 bases from J, the junction contained 11 bases not matched to a gene. For the CDR3, the DNA is TGTGCCAGCAGCTTAGCGCGGGCTAGCGGGCGAGTGTACGAGCAGTACTTC. Amino acids: CASSLARASGRVYEQYF.

V gene TRBV28 combines with J gene TRBJ1-5; D not resolved. V was trimmed by 5 bases and J by 3 bases, leaving 17 bases between them. CDR1 MDHEN and CDR2 SYDVKM come from the germline V gene. This CDR3 spans 16 amino acids. CDR3 in DNA: TGTGCCAGCAGTCTCCCATCGTATAGGTACAATCAGCCCCAGCATTTT. Its protein product is CASSLPSYRYNQPQHF.

The genes are TRBV11-2 and TRBJ2-5; maybe TRBD1 (5 bases). Germline CDR1 is SGHAT and CDR2 is FQNNGV. V lost 3 bases and J lost 2, with 10 bases in between. The CDR3 runs 14 residues. The chain's CDR3 is CASSFETAQETQYF. In DNA form, the CDR3 reads TGTGCCAGCAGCTTTGAGACAGCGCAAGAGACCCAGTACTTC.

The J gene is TRBJ2-3, the V gene TRBV5-1; D unclear. V was clipped by 1 base and J by 0 bases, with 18 bases between them. The CDR3 has 18 amino acids. Germline V lookup: CDR1 SGHRS, CDR2 YFSETQ. CDR3 loop: CASSLIPRRPSSTDTQYF. The DNA for the CDR3 is TGCGCCAGCAGCTTGATCCCAAGGCGGCCCTCTAGCACAGATACGCAGTATTTT.

The chain employs TRBV9 and TRBJ2-2, with 8 bases lining up with TRBD2. The J segment lost 0 bases and the V segment lost 4 bases, leaving 2 bases of the junction unmatched. Germline V lookup: CDR1 SGDLS, CDR2 YYNGEE. There are 15 residues in the CDR3. This CDR3 reads CASSRAGANTGELFF. The CDR3 DNA sequence: TGTGCCAGCAGCCGAGCGGGAGCGAACACCGGGGAGCTGTTTTTT.

This sequence joins TRBV12-5 and TRBJ1-2, with D possibly being TRBD1 (5 bases). The CDR3 sequence is 14 residues long. The ends were cut back, 5 bases at V and 0 bases at J, with 10 bases in the middle. Germline lookup yields CDR1 LGHNT and CDR2 FRNRAP. The CDR3 bases are TGTGCTAGTGGTCGGGACGGAACTAACTATGGCTACACCTTC. Its protein is CASGRDGTNYGYTF.

This sequence joins TRBV5-4 and TRBJ2-7; TRBD2 aligns across 14 bases. V dropped 4 bases and J dropped 6; count of bases not matched to a gene: 6. CDR3 size: 15 residues. CDR1 and CDR2 from the germline V gene are SGHNT and YYREEE (reference sequence). CDR3 sequence reads: CASSGGLAGVAEQYF. In DNA form, the CDR3 reads TGTGCCAGCAGCGGGGGACTAGCGGGAGTTGCCGAGCAGTACTTC.

V and J are TRBV5-4 and TRBJ2-5; D gene unclear. CDR1 and CDR2 (germline): SGHNT, YYREEE (reference sequence). The CDR3 sequence is 13 residues long. Trimming shortened V by 4 bases and J by 3 bases, and 10 bases separated the two germline ends. In nucleotides, the CDR3 is TGTGCCAGCAGCGCCCGGTGGGAAGAGACCCAGTACTTC. Translated: CASSARWEETQYF. The entire variable domain, with the rest obtained from reference TRBV5-4 and TRBJ2-5, is as follows: ETGVTQSPTHLIKTRGQQVTLRCSSQSGHNTVSWYQQALGQGPQFIFQYYREEENGRGNFPPRFSGLQFPNYSSELNVNALELDDSALYLCASSARWEETQYFGPGTRLLVL.

The chain recombines TRBV5-8 with TRBJ2-2; 9 bases are shared with TRBD2. CDR3 size: 15 residues. Germline assignment: CDR1 SGHTS and CDR2 YDEGEE. V shed 1 base, J shed 6 bases, and the junction held 4 bases outside the gene matches. The CDR3 region is CASSLRLAVPGELFF. In DNA form, the CDR3 reads TGTGCCAGCAGCTTGAGACTAGCGGTGCCCGGGGAGCTGTTTTTT. Combining the CDR3 with reference TRBV5-8 and TRBJ2-2 gives the whole variable domain EAGVTQSPTHLIKTRGQQATLRCSPISGHTSVYWYQQALGLGLQFLLWYDEGEERNRGNFPPRFSGRQFPNYSSELNVNALELEDSALYLCASSLRLAVPGELFFGEGSRLTVL.

Notes on this clone: This specimen includes other DNA sequences encoding the same CDR3. The gene calls are TRBV7-3 and TRBJ2-1; TRBD2 matches at 9 bases. CDR3 length: 15 amino acids. Germline trimming cut 5 bases from V and 4 bases from J; bases unmatched to any gene: 6. Germline-derived CDR1 and CDR2 are SGHTA and FQGTGA. The CDR3 nucleotides are TGTGCCAGCAGCATCACTAGCGGGCCTTACAATGAGCAGTTCTTC. Protein sequence: CASSITSGPYNEQFF. The complete variable domain, with remaining parts taken from reference TRBV7-3 and TRBJ2-1, reads GAGVSQTPSNKVTEKGKYVELRCDPISGHTALYWYRQSLGQGPEFLIYFQGTGAADDSGLPNDRFFAVRPEGSVSTLKIQRTERGDSAVYLCASSITSGPYNEQFFGPGTRLTVL.

The chain is built from TRBV11-1 and TRBJ2-3; no definite D call. Trimming took off 1 base at V and 3 bases at J, with 5 bases between the two ends. The CDR3 runs to 13 residues. Germline assignment: CDR1 SGHAT and CDR2 FQDESV (reference sequence). This CDR3 is CASSLDRTDTQYF. DNA of the CDR3: TGTGCCAGCAGCTTAGATCGTACAGATACGCAGTATTTT.